This entry lists 29 T cell receptor beta chains sequenced from one sample in a study of cytomegalovirus exposure and HLA in healthy donors. Amplification used 60 Vbeta primers and 13 Jbeta primers. Sequencing was performed with immunoSEQ multiplex PCR; in TCRdb, only in-frame clones are kept and a portion is missing. Of 90,000 to 150,000 clones listed, roughly 82% are singletons. The sample was PBMCs. The source is a man aged 40-49 years in good health and CMV-seropositive.

CDR3 in DNA: TGTGCCATCAGTGAGGGTGGGACAGGGGAACAGTATGGCTACACCTTC. This translates into CAISEGGTGEQYGYTF. The chain links TRBV10-3 to TRBJ1-2; TRBD1 aligns across 10 bases. V shed 2 bases, J shed 5 bases, and the junction held 8 bases outside the gene matches. The germline V gene encodes CDR1 ENHRY and CDR2 SYGVKD. The CDR3 runs 16 residues.

The rearrangement uses TRBV7-2 and TRBJ2-7; D call uncertain. Germline CDR1 and CDR2: SGHTA and FQGNSA. The CDR3 is 15 residues long. With 5 bases removed from V and 1 base from J, the gap between germline ends came to 15 bases. CDR3 region: CASSPHRVSSYEQYF. CDR3 DNA: TGTGCCAGCAGCCCACACCGTGTCTCTTCCTACGAGCAGTACTTC.

V and J are TRBV7-9 and TRBJ2-5; D perhaps matches TRBD1 (5 bases). The CDR3 is 13 residues long. V was pared by 1 base and J by 6 bases, with 9 bases between. In germline, CDR1 is SEHNR, CDR2 FQNEAQ (reference sequence). CDR3 nucleotide sequence: TGTGCCAGCAGCTTAGGGGGCCTACAGACCCAGTACTTC. Translated: CASSLGGLQTQYF.

The V gene is TRBV6-5, the J gene TRBJ2-7; D not certain. Trimming shortened V by 4 bases and J by 4 bases, and 8 bases separated the two germline ends. CDR1 and CDR2 (germline): MNHEY, SVGAGI. There are 12 residues in the CDR3. Here the CDR3 reads CASSSSRYEQYF. The CDR3 DNA is TGTGCCAGCAGTTCCAGCAGGTACGAGCAGTACTTC.

As regards this clone: Sequence at one end of the junction differs from germline and may be a read error. The chain links TRBV7-9 to TRBJ2-7, with TRBD2 as a possible D gene (5 bases). Germline CDR1 reads SEHNR; CDR2 reads FQNEAQ (reference sequence). The CDR3 totals 14 residues. The CDR3, as DNA: TGTTCCAGCAGCTTAGTGATGGCGGGCTACGAGCAGTACTTC. This gives the protein CSSSLVMAGYEQYF.

The chain carries TRBV19 and TRBJ1-2, with D maybe TRBD1 (6 bases). Germline CDR1 reads LNHDA; CDR2 reads SQIVND (reference sequence). With 4 bases removed from V and 2 bases from J, the gap between germline ends came to 14 bases. There are 15 residues in the CDR3. The CDR3 nucleotides are TGTGCCAGTAGTAACAGGGAACGGTTAAACTATGGCTACACCTTC. It yields the protein CASSNRERLNYGYTF. The full variable domain, in which reference TRBV19 and TRBJ1-2 provide the parts outside the CDR3, is DGGITQSPKYLFRKEGQNVTLSCEQNLNHDAMYWYRQDPGQGLRLIYYSQIVNDFQKGDIAEGYSVSREKKESFPLTVTSAQKNPTAFYLCASSNRERLNYGYTFGSGTRLTVV.

CDR3 sequence: CASSFSSGELFF. Here the CDR3 DNA reads TGTGCCAGCAGCTTTTCATCCGGGGAGCTGTTTTTT. The chain recombines TRBV7-2 with TRBJ2-2; no definite D call. Per the germline V gene, CDR1 is SGHTA and CDR2 is FQGNSA. V was cut by 3 bases and J by 6 bases, with 5 bases left in between. The CDR3 sequence is 12 residues long.

The V call is TRBV7-9, the J call TRBJ2-7; 7 bases agree with TRBD1. V lost 1 base, J lost 6 bases, and 9 bases stayed unmatched. Per the germline V gene, CDR1 is SEHNR and CDR2 is FQNEAQ (reference sequence). The CDR3 loop spans 15 amino acids. The CDR3 DNA sequence: TGTGCCAGCAGCTTAGTGACAGGGTTACCTGGCGAGCAGTACTTC. Translating gives CASSLVTGLPGEQYF.

The rearrangement links TRBV2 to TRBJ1-2; a possible D gene is TRBD1 (5 bases). The CDR3 spans 13 residues. The V end was cut by 4 bases, the J end by 5 bases, with 11 bases between. The germline CDR1 and CDR2 sequences are SNHLY and FYNNEI. The CDR3 DNA sequence: TGTGCCAGCAGTGGGGGCAGATTGTATGGCTACACCTTC. This encodes CASSGGRLYGYTF.

The chain combines TRBV27 with TRBJ1-2, with 9 bases lining up with TRBD1. Germline loops: CDR1 MNHEY, CDR2 SMNVEV (reference sequence). The CDR3 sequence is 18 residues long. The V segment lost 4 bases and the J segment 5 bases; nucleotides outside the gene matches: 17. The CDR3 protein is CASSSRRTFKGTGYGYTF. In DNA form, the CDR3 reads TGTGCCAGCAGTTCACGCCGTACCTTTAAAGGGACAGGGTATGGCTACACCTTC.

Note on this clone: Within the sample, other DNA sequences also encode this same CDR3. The chain has TRBV7-6 and TRBJ2-7; 7 bases align to TRBD1. CDR1 and CDR2 (germline): SGHVS, FNYEAQ. V shed 5 bases, J shed 1 base, and the junction held 2 bases outside the gene matches. The CDR3 consists of 13 residues. This chain's CDR3 is CASSQGESYEQYF. CDR3 sequence (DNA): TGTGCCAGCAGCCAGGGGGAGTCCTACGAGCAGTACTTC. Full variable domain (remainder filled in from reference TRBV7-6 and TRBJ2-7): GAGVSQSPRYKVTKRGQDVALRCDPISGHVSLYWYRQALGQGPEFLTYFNYEAQQDKSGLPNDRFSAERPEGSISTLTIQRTEQRDSAMYRCASSQGESYEQYFGPGTRLTVT.

The chain links TRBV18 to TRBJ1-3; TRBD1 matches 10 bases. Germline V gene data show CDR1 as KGHSH and CDR2 as LQKENI. With V trimmed by 2 bases and J by 0 bases, 16 bases remained unmatched. The CDR3 length is 21 residues. The CDR3 nucleotides are TGTGCCAGCTCACCATTTCGGACAGGGGGAAAAACCCTCGACTCTGGAAACACCATATATTTT. Encoded protein: CASSPFRTGGKTLDSGNTIYF. Combining the CDR3 with reference TRBV18 and TRBJ1-3 gives the whole variable domain NAGVMQNPRHLVRRRGQEARLRCSPMKGHSHVYWYRQLPEEGLKFMVYLQKENIIDESGMPKERFSAEFPKEGPSILRIQQVVRGDSAAYFCASSPFRTGGKTLDSGNTIYFGEGSWLTVV.

The chain uses TRBV28 and TRBJ2-1; perhaps TRBD1 as D (5 bases). Trimming took 5 bases from V and 0 from J, leaving 17 bases between them. Looked up from germline, CDR1 is MDHEN and CDR2 is SYDVKM. The CDR3 is 17 amino acids. The CDR3 nucleotides are TGTGCCAGCAGTCCACGACAGCCAGGCCTCTCCTACAATGAGCAGTTCTTC. Translating it yields CASSPRQPGLSYNEQFF. Full variable domain (missing parts from reference TRBV28 and TRBJ2-1): DVKVTQSSRYLVKRTGEKVFLECVQDMDHENMFWYRQDPGLGLRLIYFSYDVKMKEKGDIPEGYSVSREKKERFSLILESASTNQTSMYLCASSPRQPGLSYNEQFFGPGTRLTVL.

The genes are TRBV11-1 and TRBJ2-5; D not certain. Trimming took 4 bases from V and 5 from J, leaving 8 bases between them. The CDR3 covers 12 residues. Per germline, CDR1 SGHAT and CDR2 FQDESV (reference sequence). The CDR3 DNA sequence: TGTGCCAGCAGCTCAGTCGGGGAGACCCAGTACTTC. This translates into CASSSVGETQYF.

This rearrangement joins TRBV6-5 to TRBJ1-5; a weak D match, TRBD1 (5 bases). Between the trimmed V and J ends, which lost 6 bases and 3 bases, there was a span of 12 bases. The CDR3 contains 14 residues. CDR1 is MNHEY and CDR2 is SVGAGI in the germline V gene. The CDR3 reads CASSQDRPNQPQHF. Written as DNA, the CDR3 is TGTGCCAGCAGCCAAGACAGACCCAATCAGCCCCAGCATTTT.

This chain joins TRBV5-1 and TRBJ2-6, with TRBD1 matching over 8 bases. The germline gives CDR1 SGHRS, CDR2 YFSETQ. The CDR3 runs to 16 residues. The V gene end was trimmed by 9 bases and the J gene end by 0 bases; junction bases not matched to a gene: 8. CDR3 nucleotides: TGCGCCACCACAGGGGGACCGAGCTCTGGGGCCAACGTCCTGACTTTC. Translation gives CATTGGPSSGANVLTF.

A single count supports this clone. The gene calls are TRBV7-6 and TRBJ1-6; TRBD1 agrees at 8 bases. V shed 5 bases and J 0 bases; nucleotides not matched to a gene: 9. This CDR3 is 18 amino acids long. In germline, CDR1 is SGHVS, CDR2 FNYEAQ. CDR3 region: CASSPGTGGFSYNSPLHF. CDR3 coding DNA: TGTGCCAGCAGCCCCGGGACAGGAGGTTTCTCCTATAATTCACCCCTCCACTTT.

The J gene is TRBJ1-5, the V gene TRBV28; 10 nucleotides align to TRBD1. This CDR3 is 14 amino acids long. CDR1 and CDR2 from the germline V gene are MDHEN and SYDVKM. V shed 6 bases, J shed 6 bases, and the junction held 5 bases outside the gene matches. The CDR3 spells CASRPGQGGQPQHF. The CDR3 DNA follows: TGTGCCAGCAGACCCGGACAGGGGGGTCAGCCCCAGCATTTT.

V usage is TRBV19 and J usage is TRBJ1-1; D unclear. The CDR3 has 13 amino acids. CDR1 and CDR2 from the germline V gene are LNHDA and SQIVND (reference sequence). With 7 bases removed from V and 0 bases from J, the gap between germline ends came to 9 bases. DNA of the CDR3: TGTGCCAGTACCAAACACCTGAACACTGAAGCTTTCTTT. It specifies CASTKHLNTEAFF.

The chain is built from TRBV6-5 and TRBJ2-5, with 8 bases that match TRBD2. CDR1 is MNHEY and CDR2 is SVGAGI in the germline V gene. V was clipped by 7 bases and J by 6 bases; unmatched bases: 10. This CDR3 has 14 residues. CDR3 amino acids: CASNPRSGGQTQYF. In DNA, the CDR3 is TGTGCCAGCAACCCCCGGTCGGGGGGGCAGACCCAGTACTTC.

The gene calls are TRBV10-3 and TRBJ1-4; 9 bases align to TRBD1. The germline V gene encodes CDR1 ENHRY and CDR2 SYGVKD. This CDR3 is built from 15 residues. The junction had 13 bases not matched to a gene; V was cut back by 10 bases and J by 7 bases. In DNA form, the CDR3 reads TGTGCCACTAAAGGCCCGGGACAGGGTGGTGAAAAACTGTTTTTT. Translated: CATKGPGQGGEKLFF.

The chain is built from TRBV11-2 and TRBJ1-6; unclear D gene. The V gene's germline CDR1 is SGHAT and CDR2 FQNNGV. Trimming removed 5 bases from V and 5 bases from J, with 10 bases in between. The CDR3 has 14 amino acids. In DNA form, the CDR3 reads TGTGCCAGCAGCCTCGCAGGCAATAATTCACCCCTCCACTTT. Protein product: CASSLAGNNSPLHF.

This rearrangement joins TRBV7-8 to TRBJ1-3, with TRBD1 identical over 11 bases. CDR1 and CDR2 (germline): SGHVS, FQNEAQ. Trimming took 3 bases from V and 6 from J; bases not matched to a gene: 13. CDR3 length equals 18 residues. The CDR3 bases are TGTGCCAGCAGCTTCCGGGACAGGGGGTCTGGAAATCCAAACACCATATATTTT. As protein: CASSFRDRGSGNPNTIYF.

The genes are TRBV9 and TRBJ2-3; tentative D call: TRBD1 (5 bases). Trimming took 0 bases from V and 0 from J, leaving 8 bases between them. This CDR3 is built from 15 residues. The V gene's germline CDR1 is SGDLS and CDR2 YYNGEE. The CDR3 region is CASSVGGSSTDTQYF. CDR3 nucleotides: TGTGCCAGCAGCGTAGGGGGCTCGAGCACAGATACGCAGTATTTT.

This clone was observed a few times. The chain uses TRBV11-2 and TRBJ2-1; TRBD2 agrees at 10 bases. CDR3 length: 17 residues. The germline gives CDR1 SGHAT, CDR2 FQNNGV. V gave up 1 base and J gave up 5 bases; unmatched junction bases: 8. CDR3 DNA: TGTGCCAGCAGCTTAGCCCCCCTAGCGGGGGAGAACAATGAGCAGTTCTTC. Encoded protein: CASSLAPLAGENNEQFF.

The J gene is TRBJ2-1, the V gene TRBV11-2, with D perhaps TRBD1 (6 bases). The length of the CDR3 is 15 residues. From germline, CDR1 is SGHAT and CDR2 FQNNGV. V lost 4 bases and J lost 5, with 15 bases in between. CDR3 sequence (DNA): TGTGCCAGCAGCTACGAATTCGGGACACACAATGAGCAGTTCTTC. Protein: CASSYEFGTHNEQFF. Using reference TRBV11-2 and TRBJ2-1 for the parts outside the CDR3, the full variable domain is EAGVAQSPRYKIIEKRQSVAFWCNPISGHATLYWYQQILGQGPKLLIQFQNNGVVDDSQLPKDRFSAERLKGVDSTLKIQPAKLEDSAVYLCASSYEFGTHNEQFFGPGTRLTVL.

The rearrangement uses TRBV15 and TRBJ2-3; TRBD1 agrees at 7 bases. With V trimmed by 1 base and J by 2 bases, 3 bases remained unmatched. Germline CDR1 LNHNV, CDR2 YYDKDF (reference sequence). This CDR3 has 15 residues. The CDR3 DNA reads as TGTGCCACCAGCAGAGTCGACAGGGCCACAGATACGCAGTATTTT. Protein sequence: CATSRVDRATDTQYF.

This clone showed up just a few times. The V call is TRBV7-3, the J call TRBJ2-3; tentative D call: TRBD1 (5 bases). Trimming removed 8 bases from V and 5 bases from J, with 11 bases in between. This CDR3 is built from 12 residues. Germline loops: CDR1 SGHTA, CDR2 FQGTGA. The CDR3 here is CASQGDGDTQYF. The DNA for the CDR3 is TGTGCCAGCCAAGGGGATGGAGATACGCAGTATTTT.

In its sample, this clone was seen a few times. The chain carries TRBV9 and TRBJ1-1; a possible D gene is TRBD1 (6 bases). This CDR3 region has 18 residues. V was pared by 4 bases and J by 4 bases, with 26 bases between. Germline V gene lookup returns CDR1 SGDLS and CDR2 YYNGEE. In DNA, the CDR3 is TGTGCCAGCAGCCCTAGAGGGCAGGGCAGGGGTCAGGGCACTGAAGCTTTCTTT. Translated: CASSPRGQGRGQGTEAFF.